This T cell receptor (beta chain) was identified in a study of blood T cell repertoires in COVID-19. Study overall: The analysed material was cDNA or gDNA that came from T cells, B-cell-depleted T cells, or PBMCs.

Original handling: Reference gene primer amplification gave nucleated cell count estimates. Measured with immunoSEQ multiplex PCR; TCRdb has only the in-frame clones, and not every one. V and J calls and clone size are given by that table; D and trimming were obtained from the DNA. The data show about 280,000 clones, approximately 85% seen once. V shed 0 bases and J 2 bases; nucleotides not matched to a gene: 6. CDR1 and CDR2 from the germline V gene are MGHRA and YSYEKL. The CDR3 has 16 residues. The chain combines TRBV4-1 with TRBJ2-5, with 7 bases that match TRBD1. The clonotype was recovered from a man in his fifties with active or convalescent COVID-19. The specimen sequenced was peripheral blood. CDR3 protein: CASSQDQTGLQETQYF. CDR3 nucleotide sequence: TGCGCCAGCAGCCAAGACCAGACAGGGCTGCAAGAGACCCAGTACTTC.